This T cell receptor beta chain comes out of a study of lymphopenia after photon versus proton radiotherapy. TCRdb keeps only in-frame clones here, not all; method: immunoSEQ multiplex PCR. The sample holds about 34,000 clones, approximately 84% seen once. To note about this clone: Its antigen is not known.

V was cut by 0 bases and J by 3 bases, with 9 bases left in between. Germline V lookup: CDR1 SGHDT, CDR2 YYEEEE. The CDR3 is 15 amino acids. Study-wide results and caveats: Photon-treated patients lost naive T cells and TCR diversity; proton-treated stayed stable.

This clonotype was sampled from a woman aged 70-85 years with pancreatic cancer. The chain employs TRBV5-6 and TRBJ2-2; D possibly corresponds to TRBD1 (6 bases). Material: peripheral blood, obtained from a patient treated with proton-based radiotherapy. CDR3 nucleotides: TGTGCCAGCAGCTTGGTACAGGGAGACACCGGGGAGCTGTTTTTT. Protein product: CASSLVQGDTGELFF.